One sample yielded the 7 T cell receptor beta chains listed below, sequenced in a study of radiation and T cells in renal cell carcinoma. The sample's time point: blood 2 weeks post-SBRT. Noted treatment: 15 Gy SBRT to primary tumor, nephrectomy 4 weeks later. Sequenced by immunoSEQ multiplex PCR; TCRdb stores in-frame clones only, minus some. Among approximately 49,000 clones listed, 75% to 85% were seen once. The sample was blood, taken from a patient whose treatment included radiotherapy and nephrectomy. Source of these receptors: a woman aged 70-85 years with renal cell carcinoma.

The J gene is TRBJ2-2, the V gene TRBV19; 11 positions match TRBD1. The germline gives CDR1 LNHDA, CDR2 SQIVND (reference sequence). The CDR3 covers 15 residues. V shed 7 bases, J shed 4 bases, and the junction held 5 bases outside the gene matches. The CDR3 DNA follows: TGTGCCAGTAAGGACAGGGGGCGCGGCACCGGGGAGCTGTTTTTT. Protein product: CASKDRGRGTGELFF.

The CDR3: CASSSGRLLAKNIQYF. The CDR3 DNA reads TGTGCCAGCAGCTCCGGAAGACTCCTAGCCAAAAACATTCAGTACTTC. J is TRBJ2-4 and V is TRBV5-8; no reliable D call. This CDR3 spans 16 amino acids. V was trimmed by 3 bases and J by 0 bases, leaving 13 bases between them. Germline V gene lookup returns CDR1 SGHTS and CDR2 YDEGEE.

This chain links TRBV4-2 with TRBJ2-3; D is uncertain. V shed 1 base and J shed 1 base, with 6 bases lying between them. The CDR3 covers 14 residues. Germline V CDR1 and CDR2: LGHNA, YNFKEQ. The CDR3 sequence is CASSQVMGTDTQYF. For the CDR3, the DNA is TGTGCCAGCAGCCAAGTGATGGGCACAGATACGCAGTATTTT.

This clone was observed once. The chain has TRBV18 and TRBJ2-5; 7 positions agree with TRBD1. CDR3 length: 14 amino acids. Germline V gives CDR1 KGHSH, CDR2 LQKENI. The J segment lost 4 bases and the V segment lost 6 bases, leaving 8 bases of the junction unmatched. CDR3 sequence: CASSPRQGTETQYF. The CDR3, as DNA: TGTGCCAGCTCTCCTCGACAGGGCACAGAGACCCAGTACTTC.

J is TRBJ2-1 and V is TRBV7-2; D remains unclear. The CDR3 has 13 amino acids. V was cut by 5 bases and J by 4 bases, with 9 bases left in between. CDR1 SGHTA and CDR2 FQGNSA come from the germline V gene. The CDR3 coding sequence is TGTGCCAGCAGCCCTCCCCTTTACAATGAGCAGTTCTTC. Its translation: CASSPPLYNEQFF. Full variable domain (outside the CDR3, taken from reference TRBV7-2 and TRBJ2-1): GAGVSQSPSNKVTEKGKDVELRCDPISGHTALYWYRQSLGQGLEFLIYFQGNSAPDKSGLPSDRFSAERTGGSVSTLTIQRTQQEDSAVYLCASSPPLYNEQFFGPGTRLTVL.

The sample holds a few counts of this clone. This rearrangement joins TRBV7-2 to TRBJ2-3; 9 bases align to TRBD2. With 4 bases clipped from V and 8 bases from J, the junction kept 7 bases outside the gene matches. CDR3 length: 14 amino acids. Germline V gene sequence: CDR1 SGHTA, CDR2 FQGNSA. Written as DNA, the CDR3 is TGTGCCAGCAGCTCCACTAGCGGGCGGGGTACGCAGTATTTT. Amino acid sequence: CASSSTSGRGTQYF.

The rearrangement joins TRBV5-5 to TRBJ2-7; tentative D call: TRBD1 (5 bases). Trimming pared 4 bases from V and 2 bases from J, leaving 10 bases between. The CDR3 extends over 13 amino acids. Germline CDR1 reads SGHKS; CDR2 reads YYEKEE (reference sequence). The CDR3 region has the DNA TGTGCCAGCAGCCTGACAGTTACCTACGAGCAGTACTTC. It codes for CASSLTVTYEQYF.